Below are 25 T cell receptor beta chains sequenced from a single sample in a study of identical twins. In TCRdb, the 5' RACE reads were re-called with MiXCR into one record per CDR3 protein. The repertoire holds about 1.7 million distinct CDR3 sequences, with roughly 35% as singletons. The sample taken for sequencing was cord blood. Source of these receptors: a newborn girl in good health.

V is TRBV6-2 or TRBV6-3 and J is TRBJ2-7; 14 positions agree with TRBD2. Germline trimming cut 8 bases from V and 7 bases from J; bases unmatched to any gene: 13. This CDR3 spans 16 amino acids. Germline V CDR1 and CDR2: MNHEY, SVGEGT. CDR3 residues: CASATSGGAGYNEQYF. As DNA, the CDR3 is TGTGCCAGCGCGACTAGCGGGGGGGCCGGCTACAATGAGCAGTACTTC.

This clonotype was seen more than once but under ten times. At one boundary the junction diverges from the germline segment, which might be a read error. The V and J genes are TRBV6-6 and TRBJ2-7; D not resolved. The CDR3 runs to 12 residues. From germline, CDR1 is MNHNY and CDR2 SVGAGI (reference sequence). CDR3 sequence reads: CASSYVAGEQYF. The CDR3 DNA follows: TGTGCTAGCAGTTACGTGGCCGGCGAGCAGTACTTC.

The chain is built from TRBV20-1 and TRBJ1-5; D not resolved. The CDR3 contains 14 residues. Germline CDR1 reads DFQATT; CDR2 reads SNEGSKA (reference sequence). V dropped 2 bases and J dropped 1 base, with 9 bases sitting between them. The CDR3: CSARNGNSNQPQHF. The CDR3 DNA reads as TGCAGTGCTAGAAACGGAAACAGCAATCAGCCCCAGCATTTT.

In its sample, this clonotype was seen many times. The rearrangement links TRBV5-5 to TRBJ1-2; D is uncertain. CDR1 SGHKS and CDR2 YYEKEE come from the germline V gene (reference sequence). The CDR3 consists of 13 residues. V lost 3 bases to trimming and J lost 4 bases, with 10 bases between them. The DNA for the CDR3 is TGTGCCAGCAGCTCCCCAAAATTCTATGGCTACACCTTC. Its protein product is CASSSPKFYGYTF.

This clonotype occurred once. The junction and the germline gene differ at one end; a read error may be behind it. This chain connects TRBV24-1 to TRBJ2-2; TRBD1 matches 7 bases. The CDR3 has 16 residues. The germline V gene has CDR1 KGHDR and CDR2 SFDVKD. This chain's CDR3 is CATRDSGTANTGELFF. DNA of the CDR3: TGTGCCACCCGTGATTCCGGGACAGCGAACACCGGGGAGCTGTTTTTT.

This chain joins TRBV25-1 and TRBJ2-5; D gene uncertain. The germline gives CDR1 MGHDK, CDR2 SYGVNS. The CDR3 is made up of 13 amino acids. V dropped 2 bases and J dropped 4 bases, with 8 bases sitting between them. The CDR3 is CASSEMRGETQYF. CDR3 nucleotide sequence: TGTGCCAGCAGTGAAATGAGAGGAGAGACCCAGTACTTC.

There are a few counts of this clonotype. The CDR3 is CSAEGRVNEQFF. The CDR3 DNA reads as TGCAGCGCCGAGGGCAGGGTGAATGAGCAGTTCTTC. The chain uses TRBV29-1 and TRBJ2-1, with D perhaps assigned TRBD1 or TRBD2 (5 bases each). Germline CDR1 SQVTM, CDR2 ANQGSEA. Trimming took off 7 bases at V and 7 bases at J, with 14 bases between the two ends. The length of the CDR3 is 12 residues.

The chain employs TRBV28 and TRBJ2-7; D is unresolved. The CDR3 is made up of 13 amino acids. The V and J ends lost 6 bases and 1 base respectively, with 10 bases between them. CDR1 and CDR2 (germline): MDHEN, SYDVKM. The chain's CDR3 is CASREDGSYEQYF. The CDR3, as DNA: TGTGCCAGCAGAGAAGACGGATCCTACGAGCAGTACTTC.

CDR3 in amino acids: CASSPGGPGATNEKLFF. CDR3 nucleotide sequence: TGTGCCAGCAGCCCAGGGGGGCCTGGGGCAACTAATGAAAAACTGTTTTTT. This chain connects TRBV6-1 to TRBJ1-4, with 7 bases fitting TRBD1. Germline V gene sequence: CDR1 MNHNS, CDR2 SASEGT. Trimming took 6 bases from V and 0 from J; bases not matched to a gene: 10. The CDR3 is made up of 17 amino acids.

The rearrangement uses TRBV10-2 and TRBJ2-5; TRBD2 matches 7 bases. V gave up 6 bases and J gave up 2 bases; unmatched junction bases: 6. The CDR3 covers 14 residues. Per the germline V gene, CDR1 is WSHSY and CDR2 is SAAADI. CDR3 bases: TGCGCCAGCAGGAGGGACTACCCACAAGAGACCCAGTACTTC. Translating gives CASRRDYPQETQYF.

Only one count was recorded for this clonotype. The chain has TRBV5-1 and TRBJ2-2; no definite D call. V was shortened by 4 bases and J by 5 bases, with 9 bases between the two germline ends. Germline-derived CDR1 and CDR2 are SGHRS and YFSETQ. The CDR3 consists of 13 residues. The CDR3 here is CASSPVITGELFF. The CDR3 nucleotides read TGCGCCAGCAGCCCTGTAATAACCGGGGAGCTGTTTTTT.

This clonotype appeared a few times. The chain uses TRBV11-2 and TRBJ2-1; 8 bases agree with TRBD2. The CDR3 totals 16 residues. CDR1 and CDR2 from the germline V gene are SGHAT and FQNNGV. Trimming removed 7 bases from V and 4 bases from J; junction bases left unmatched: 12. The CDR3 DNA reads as TGTGCCAGCATTTATCTACCCGTAGCGGGGTACAATGAGCAGTTCTTC. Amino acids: CASIYLPVAGYNEQFF.

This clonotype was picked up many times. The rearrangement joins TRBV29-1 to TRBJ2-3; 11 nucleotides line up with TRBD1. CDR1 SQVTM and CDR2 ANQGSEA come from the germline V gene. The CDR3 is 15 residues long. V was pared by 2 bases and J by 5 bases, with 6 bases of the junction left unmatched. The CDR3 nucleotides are TGCAGCGTTGAAAATGTGGGGACAGGGGGAGATACGCAGTATTTT. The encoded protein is CSVENVGTGGDTQYF.

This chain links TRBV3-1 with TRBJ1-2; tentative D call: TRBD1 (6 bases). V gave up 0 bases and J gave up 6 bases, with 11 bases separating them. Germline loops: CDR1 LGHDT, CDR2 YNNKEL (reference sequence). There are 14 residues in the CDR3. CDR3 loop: CASSQDWAGDGYTF. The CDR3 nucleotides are TGTGCCAGCAGCCAAGATTGGGCAGGGGATGGCTACACCTTC.

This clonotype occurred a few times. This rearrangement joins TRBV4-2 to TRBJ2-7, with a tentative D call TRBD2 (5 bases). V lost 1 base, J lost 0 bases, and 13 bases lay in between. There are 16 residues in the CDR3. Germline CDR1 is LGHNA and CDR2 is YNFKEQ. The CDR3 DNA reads TGTGCCAGCAGCCAAGGCGGCGGGTATTCCTCCTACGAGCAGTACTTC. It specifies CASSQGGGYSSYEQYF.

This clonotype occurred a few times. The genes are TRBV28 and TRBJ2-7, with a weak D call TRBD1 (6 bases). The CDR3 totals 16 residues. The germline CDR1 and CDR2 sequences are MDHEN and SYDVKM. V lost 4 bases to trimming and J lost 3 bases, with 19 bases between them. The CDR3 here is CASSSDPGDRDYEQYF. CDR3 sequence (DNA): TGTGCCAGCAGTTCCGATCCAGGGGATAGGGACTACGAGCAGTACTTC.

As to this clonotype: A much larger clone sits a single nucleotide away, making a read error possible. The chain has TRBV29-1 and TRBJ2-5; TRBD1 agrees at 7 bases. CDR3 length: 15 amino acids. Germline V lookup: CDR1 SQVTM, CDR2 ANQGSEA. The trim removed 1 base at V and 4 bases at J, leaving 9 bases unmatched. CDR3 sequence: CSVEVAGGRRETQYF. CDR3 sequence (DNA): TGCAGCGTTGAAGTGGCAGGGGGAAGACGAGAGACCCAGTACTTC.

CDR3 in DNA: TGTGCCAGCAGCTTAGCGTCCCGGACCACAGATACGCAGTATTTT. Protein product: CASSLASRTTDTQYF. The rearrangement links TRBV11-3 to TRBJ2-3; D not resolved. Germline lookup yields CDR1 SGHNT and CDR2 YENEEA. V shed 1 base and J shed 2 bases, with 10 bases lying between them. The CDR3 consists of 15 residues.

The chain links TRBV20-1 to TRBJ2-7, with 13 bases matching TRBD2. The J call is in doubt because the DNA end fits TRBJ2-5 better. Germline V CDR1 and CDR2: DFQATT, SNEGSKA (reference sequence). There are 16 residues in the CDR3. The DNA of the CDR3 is TGCAGTGCTAGACCATATGGACTAGCGGGAGTTGAGACCCAGTACTTC. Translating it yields CSARPYGLAGVETQYF.

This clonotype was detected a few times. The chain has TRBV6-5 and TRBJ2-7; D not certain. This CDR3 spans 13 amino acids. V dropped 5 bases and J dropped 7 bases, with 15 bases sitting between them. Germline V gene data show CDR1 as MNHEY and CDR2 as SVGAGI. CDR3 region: CASSPLFHQEQYF. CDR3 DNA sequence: TGTGCCAGCAGTCCCCTTTTCCACCAGGAGCAGTACTTC.

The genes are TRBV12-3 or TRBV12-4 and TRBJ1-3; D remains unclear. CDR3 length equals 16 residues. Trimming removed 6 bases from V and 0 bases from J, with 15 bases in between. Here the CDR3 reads CASSPPAFNSGNTIYF. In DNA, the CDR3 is TGTGCCAGCAGCCCCCCAGCCTTTAACTCTGGAAACACCATATATTTT.

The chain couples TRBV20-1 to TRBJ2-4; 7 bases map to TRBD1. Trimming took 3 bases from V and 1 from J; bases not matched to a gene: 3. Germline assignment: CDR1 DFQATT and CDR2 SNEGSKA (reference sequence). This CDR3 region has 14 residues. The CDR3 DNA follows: TGCAGTGCTAGGCCGGGACAGGCCAAAAACATTCAGTACTTC. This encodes CSARPGQAKNIQYF.

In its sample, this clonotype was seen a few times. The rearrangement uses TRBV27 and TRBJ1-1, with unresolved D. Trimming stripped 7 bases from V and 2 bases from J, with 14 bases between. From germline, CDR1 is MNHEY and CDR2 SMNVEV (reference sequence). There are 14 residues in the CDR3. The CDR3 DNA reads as TGTGCCAGCACAGCCTACGCCTCAAACACTGAAGCTTTCTTT. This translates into CASTAYASNTEAFF.

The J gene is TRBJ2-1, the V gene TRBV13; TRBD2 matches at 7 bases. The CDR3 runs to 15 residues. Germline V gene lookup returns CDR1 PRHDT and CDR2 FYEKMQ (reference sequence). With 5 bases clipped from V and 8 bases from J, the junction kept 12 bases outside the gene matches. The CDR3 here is CASSVKRDPRDEQFF. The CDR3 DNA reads TGTGCCAGCAGCGTCAAGCGGGACCCTAGGGATGAGCAGTTCTTC. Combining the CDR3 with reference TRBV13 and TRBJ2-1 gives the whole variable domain AAGVIQSPRHLIKEKRETATLKCYPIPRHDTVYWYQQGPGQDPQFLISFYEKMQSDKGSIPDRFSAQQFSDYHSELNMSSLELGDSALYFCASSVKRDPRDEQFFGPGTRLTVL.

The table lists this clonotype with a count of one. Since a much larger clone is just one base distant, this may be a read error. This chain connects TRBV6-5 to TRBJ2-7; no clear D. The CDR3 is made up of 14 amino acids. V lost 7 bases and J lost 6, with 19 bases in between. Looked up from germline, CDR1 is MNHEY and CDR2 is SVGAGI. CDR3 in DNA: TGTGCCAGCAAGCTTAGTCGGAGACCGGCCGAGCAGTACTTC. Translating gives CASKLSRRPAEQYF.